This passage covers 32 T cell receptor beta chains from one sample sequenced in a study of PD-L1 blockade in urothelial cancer. Produced via immunoSEQ multiplex PCR; TCRdb's table is partial and in-frame only. In the table there are under 130,000 clones, approximately 85% of which are singletons. Material: PBMCs, obtained around atezolizumab (anti-PD-L1) treatment. The receptor source for this set is a man aged 50 or older with urothelial cancer.

The table lists this clone with a few counts. The chain joins TRBV9 to TRBJ1-1, with 7 bases matching TRBD1. The CDR3 is 15 residues long. The germline V gene encodes CDR1 SGDLS and CDR2 YYNGEE. The J segment lost 11 bases and the V segment lost 0 bases, leaving 13 bases of the junction unmatched. The CDR3 loop is CASSVARDSPRGAFF. The CDR3 DNA is TGTGCCAGCAGCGTAGCTCGGGACAGCCCTCGAGGGGCTTTCTTT.

The CDR3 DNA reads TGTGCCAGTAGCTCGGTCCCCCAGGGGAACAATTCACCCCTCCACTTT. Encoded protein: CASSSVPQGNNSPLHF. V usage is TRBV19 and J usage is TRBJ1-6; the D gene is possibly TRBD1 (6 bases). Germline V gene lookup returns CDR1 LNHDA and CDR2 SQIVND (reference sequence). The CDR3 covers 16 residues. V was clipped by 6 bases and J by 7 bases, with 19 bases between them.

The chain combines TRBV25-1 with TRBJ2-1, with 10 positions matching TRBD1. The germline gives CDR1 MGHDK, CDR2 SYGVNS. V lost 6 bases and J lost 9; bases outside the gene matches: 8. This CDR3 spans 14 amino acids. CDR3 amino acids: CASRGQGILTEQFF. The CDR3 DNA reads as TGTGCCAGCAGGGGACAGGGGATATTGACTGAGCAGTTCTTC.

J is TRBJ2-5 and V is TRBV5-1, with 7 bases aligning to TRBD1. The CDR3 loop spans 13 amino acids. V lost 2 bases to trimming and J lost 3 bases; unmatched junction nucleotides: 1. CDR1 and CDR2 (germline): SGHRS, YFSETQ. The CDR3 reads CASSFDREETQYF. CDR3 coding DNA: TGCGCCAGCAGCTTCGACAGGGAAGAGACCCAGTACTTC.

The chain combines TRBV6-1 with TRBJ1-2; the D gene is possibly TRBD1 (6 bases). Germline loops: CDR1 MNHNS, CDR2 SASEGT. V was trimmed by 7 bases and J by 3 bases, leaving 9 bases between them. This CDR3 region has 12 residues. The CDR3 region is CASKGEYYGYTF. CDR3 coding DNA: TGTGCCAGCAAGGGGGAGTACTATGGCTACACCTTC.

This rearrangement joins TRBV15 to TRBJ1-5, with a possible D match to TRBD1 (5 bases). The germline V gene has CDR1 LNHNV and CDR2 YYDKDF (reference sequence). V lost 2 bases, J lost 3 bases, and 8 bases lay in between. The CDR3 totals 14 residues. Here the CDR3 reads CATSRQGNNQPQHF. The CDR3 DNA reads TGTGCCACCAGCAGACAGGGAAACAATCAGCCCCAGCATTTT.

The chain links TRBV5-1 to TRBJ2-1; 7 bases are a match to TRBD2. This CDR3 comprises 14 residues. The germline V gene has CDR1 SGHRS and CDR2 YFSETQ. J lost 6 bases, V lost 0 bases, and 3 bases had no gene match. CDR3 protein: CASSLAGTTNEQFF. The CDR3 DNA follows: TGCGCCAGCAGCTTGGCCGGGACTACCAATGAGCAGTTCTTC.

The V call is TRBV18, the J call TRBJ2-7, with D hard to call. V was clipped by 3 bases and J by 2 bases, with 8 bases between them. CDR3 length equals 13 residues. The V gene's germline CDR1 is KGHSH and CDR2 LQKENI. CDR3 residues: CASSPTPAYEQYF. The CDR3 bases are TGTGCCAGCTCACCCACCCCGGCCTACGAGCAGTACTTC.

V gene TRBV6-6 combines with J gene TRBJ1-3; no reliable D call. This CDR3 has 15 residues. V shed 6 bases and J shed 2 bases, with 14 bases lying between them. Germline CDR1 and CDR2: MNHNY and SVGAGI (reference sequence). CDR3 bases: TGTGCCAGCAGCCCTCTCCTCACAGCTGGAAACACCATATATTTT. Protein sequence: CASSPLLTAGNTIYF.

This rearrangement joins TRBV6-5 to TRBJ1-1; no clear D. This CDR3 region has 12 residues. V lost 6 bases and J lost 4, with 9 bases in between. Germline assignment: CDR1 MNHEY and CDR2 SVGAGI. CDR3 bases: TGTGCCAGCAGCCGAGGGCGCACTGAAGCTTTCTTT. Translated, it gives CASSRGRTEAFF.

The V call is TRBV5-8, the J call TRBJ1-2; D perhaps matches TRBD1 (6 bases). Germline assignment: CDR1 SGHTS and CDR2 YDEGEE. V lost 4 bases and J 2 bases, leaving 9 bases between the germline ends. This CDR3 has 13 residues. CDR3 DNA sequence: TGTGCCAGCAGCACAGGGCCCAACTATGGCTACACCTTC. Translating it yields CASSTGPNYGYTF.

The V gene is TRBV5-1, the J gene TRBJ2-1, with 14 bases fitting TRBD2. This CDR3 contains 18 residues. The V gene end was trimmed by 0 bases and the J gene end by 6 bases; junction bases not matched to a gene: 8. Germline loops: CDR1 SGHRS, CDR2 YFSETQ. In DNA, the CDR3 is TGCGCCAGCAGCTTGGCAGGGACTAGCGGGAGCCTTAGCAATGAGCAGTTCTTC. This encodes CASSLAGTSGSLSNEQFF.

The rearrangement joins TRBV7-9 to TRBJ1-5; D may be TRBD1 (5 bases). V lost 4 bases to trimming and J lost 4 bases, with 11 bases between them. The germline gives CDR1 SEHNR, CDR2 FQNEAQ (reference sequence). The CDR3 runs to 14 residues. The CDR3 nucleotides read TGTGCCAGCAGCTCACAGGCAGGGAATCAGCCCCAGCATTTT. Amino acids: CASSSQAGNQPQHF.

This clone was seen more than once but under ten times. This sequence joins TRBV5-8 and TRBJ2-1, with D perhaps matching TRBD2 (6 bases). CDR1 and CDR2 (germline): SGHTS, YDEGEE. Deletions cut 9 bases from V and 2 bases from J, with 15 bases between. The CDR3 covers 14 residues. The chain's CDR3 is CATERETPYNEQFF. The CDR3 DNA reads TGTGCCACCGAACGGGAGACCCCCTACAATGAGCAGTTCTTC. Drawing the rest from reference TRBV5-8 and TRBJ2-1, the complete variable domain is EAGVTQSPTHLIKTRGQQATLRCSPISGHTSVYWYQQALGLGLQFLLWYDEGEERNRGNFPPRFSGRQFPNYSSELNVNALELEDSALYLCATERETPYNEQFFGPGTRLTVL.

The chain uses TRBV19 and TRBJ2-7; the D is unclear. The CDR3 is 14 residues long. Trimming removed 1 base at V and 0 bases at J, with 7 bases between. The germline CDR1 and CDR2 sequences are LNHDA and SQIVND (reference sequence). CDR3 in DNA: TGTGCCAGTAGTATAGTTCTATCCTCCTACGAGCAGTACTTC. As protein: CASSIVLSSYEQYF. The entire variable domain, with the rest obtained from reference TRBV19 and TRBJ2-7, is as follows: DGGITQSPKYLFRKEGQNVTLSCEQNLNHDAMYWYRQDPGQGLRLIYYSQIVNDFQKGDIAEGYSVSREKKESFPLTVTSAQKNPTAFYLCASSIVLSSYEQYFGPGTRLTVT.

This clone was seen once. The genes are TRBV6-6 and TRBJ1-1, with unresolved D. From germline, CDR1 is MNHNY and CDR2 SVGAGI (reference sequence). The CDR3 totals 14 residues. The V end lost 6 bases, the J end lost 1 base, and 12 bases lay between the germline ends. CDR3 region: CASRDIGKNTEAFF. CDR3 sequence (DNA): TGTGCCAGCAGGGATATCGGGAAGAACACTGAAGCTTTCTTT.

The chain is built from TRBV7-3 and TRBJ2-7; tentatively, D is TRBD2 (6 bases). The length of the CDR3 is 13 residues. Germline lookup yields CDR1 SGHTA and CDR2 FQGTGA. The V gene lost 4 bases and the J gene lost 4 bases, with 11 bases spanning the gap. CDR3 sequence: CASSYDREYEQYF. The CDR3 DNA reads as TGTGCCAGCAGCTACGACCGGGAGTACGAGCAGTACTTC. Combining the CDR3 with reference TRBV7-3 and TRBJ2-7 gives the whole variable domain GAGVSQTPSNKVTEKGKYVELRCDPISGHTALYWYRQSLGQGPEFLIYFQGTGAADDSGLPNDRFFAVRPEGSVSTLKIQRTERGDSAVYLCASSYDREYEQYFGPGTRLTVT.

The J gene is TRBJ1-6, the V gene TRBV28; D might be TRBD1 (6 bases). The V end lost 5 bases, the J end lost 5 bases, and 10 bases lay between the germline ends. CDR3 length: 14 amino acids. CDR1 and CDR2 (germline): MDHEN, SYDVKM. The CDR3 sequence: CASSVGQNNSPLHF. In DNA form, the CDR3 reads TGTGCCAGCAGTGTCGGACAGAATAATTCACCCCTCCACTTT.

V and J are TRBV7-9 and TRBJ2-3; possible D gene TRBD1, 7 bases. Germline V gene sequence: CDR1 SEHNR, CDR2 FQNEAQ (reference sequence). The CDR3 runs to 15 residues. Trimming took 5 bases from V and 3 from J, leaving 15 bases between them. The CDR3 DNA follows: TGTGCCAGCAGCGCAGGGGGGCTGGGGACAGATACGCAGTATTTT. This gives the protein CASSAGGLGTDTQYF. Variable domain in full (rest from reference TRBV7-9 and TRBJ2-3): DTGVSQNPRHKITKRGQNVTFRCDPISEHNRLYWYRQTLGQGPEFLTYFQNEAQLEKSRLLSDRFSAERPKGSFSTLEIQRTEQGDSAMYLCASSAGGLGTDTQYFGPGTRLTVL.

This clone has a single count. J is TRBJ2-5 and V is TRBV7-8, with 8 bases that match TRBD2. The CDR3 length is 16 residues. Per the germline V gene, CDR1 is SGHVS and CDR2 is FQNEAQ. The trim removed 8 bases at V and 2 bases at J, leaving 13 bases unmatched. The CDR3 protein is CASAPRLAGFQETQYF. CDR3 DNA: TGTGCCAGCGCCCCCCGGCTAGCGGGCTTTCAAGAGACCCAGTACTTC.

The gene calls are TRBV5-6 and TRBJ1-6; D gene uncertain. The CDR3 has 15 amino acids. Between the trimmed V and J ends, which lost 0 bases and 4 bases, there was a span of 8 bases. In germline, CDR1 is SGHDT, CDR2 YYEEEE. The CDR3 protein is CASSLGARYNSPLHF. The CDR3 DNA sequence: TGTGCCAGCAGCTTGGGGGCGCGATATAATTCACCCCTCCACTTT. The whole variable domain, remainder taken from reference TRBV5-6 and TRBJ1-6, is DAGVTQSPTHLIKTRGQQVTLRCSPKSGHDTVSWYQQALGQGPQFIFQYYEEEERQRGNFPDRFSGHQFPNYSSELNVNALLLGDSALYLCASSLGARYNSPLHFGNGTRLTVT.

This rearrangement joins TRBV7-2 to TRBJ2-5; 13 nucleotides match TRBD2. The J segment lost 2 bases and the V segment lost 4 bases, leaving 7 bases of the junction unmatched. The CDR3 length is 17 residues. Germline CDR1 and CDR2: SGHTA and FQGNSA. CDR3 DNA: TGTGCCAGCAGCTCCTCACGGGGACTAGCGGGACAAGAGACCCAGTACTTC. This encodes CASSSSRGLAGQETQYF.

The rearrangement links TRBV6-5 to TRBJ1-2, with 7 bases lining up with TRBD1. V dropped 3 bases and J dropped 8; count of bases not matched to a gene: 15. CDR3 length: 16 residues. Germline CDR1 reads MNHEY; CDR2 reads SVGAGI. The CDR3 DNA is TGTGCCAGCAGTTATCACGGGACAGACCATTTCTACGGCTACACCTTC. Amino acid sequence: CASSYHGTDHFYGYTF.

This rearrangement joins TRBV11-2 to TRBJ1-2; 7 bases map to TRBD1. The CDR3 runs to 15 residues. Per germline, CDR1 SGHAT and CDR2 FQNNGV. V was clipped by 7 bases and J by 2 bases; unmatched bases: 10. CDR3 DNA sequence: TGTGCCAGCAATCGAGGGGGCGGGGGGAACTATGGCTACACCTTC. Its protein product is CASNRGGGGNYGYTF. Drawing the rest from reference TRBV11-2 and TRBJ1-2, the complete variable domain is EAGVAQSPRYKIIEKRQSVAFWCNPISGHATLYWYQQILGQGPKLLIQFQNNGVVDDSQLPKDRFSAERLKGVDSTLKIQPAKLEDSAVYLCASNRGGGGNYGYTFGSGTRLTVV.

This chain joins TRBV5-1 and TRBJ2-7; 7 nucleotides line up with TRBD1. Germline V gene sequence: CDR1 SGHRS, CDR2 YFSETQ. V lost 3 bases to trimming and J lost 1 base; unmatched junction nucleotides: 10. The length of the CDR3 is 16 residues. The CDR3 nucleotides read TGCGCCAGCAGCTCCCAAGGGGGCGGACCTTCCTACGAGCAGTACTTC. Translation: CASSSQGGGPSYEQYF.

The rearrangement links TRBV7-8 to TRBJ1-6, with D possibly TRBD1 on 6 matching bases. The germline CDR1 and CDR2 sequences are SGHVS and FQNEAQ. The V end was cut by 5 bases, the J end by 9 bases, with 20 bases between. This CDR3 is built from 16 residues. In DNA form, the CDR3 reads TGTGCCAGCAGCCAGTCGGGTAACGTAGGGGGTTCACCCCTCCACTTT. It specifies CASSQSGNVGGSPLHF.

The chain employs TRBV5-6 and TRBJ1-4; 9 bases align to TRBD1. V shed 3 bases and J 8 bases; nucleotides not matched to a gene: 11. Germline-derived CDR1 and CDR2 are SGHDT and YYEEEE. CDR3 size: 16 residues. CDR3 sequence: CASSSGQGRGREKLFF. The CDR3 nucleotides are TGTGCCAGCAGCTCGGGACAGGGCCGGGGTCGCGAAAAACTGTTTTTT.

The rearrangement links TRBV7-8 to TRBJ2-1, with TRBD1 as a possible D gene (5 bases). Germline-derived CDR1 and CDR2 are SGHVS and FQNEAQ. The length of the CDR3 is 14 residues. V lost 6 bases and J 5 bases, leaving 14 bases between the germline ends. The DNA of the CDR3 is TGTGCCAGCAGGCAACATAACAGGAACAATGAGCAGTTCTTC. Translation: CASRQHNRNNEQFF.

The rearrangement uses TRBV5-1 and TRBJ2-1, with 7 positions matching TRBD2. The CDR3 loop spans 16 amino acids. Germline-derived CDR1 and CDR2 are SGHRS and YFSETQ. V was clipped by 7 bases and J by 2 bases; unmatched bases: 12. The CDR3 reads CASLTGPSGTYNEQFF. The CDR3 DNA reads TGCGCCAGCTTGACCGGTCCTAGCGGCACCTACAATGAGCAGTTCTTC.

The chain couples TRBV6-4 to TRBJ2-1; no clear D gene. The ends were cut back, 4 bases at V and 5 bases at J, with 15 bases in the middle. The CDR3 loop spans 15 amino acids. CDR1 is MRHNA and CDR2 is SNTAGT in the germline V gene. As DNA, the CDR3 is TGTGCCAGCAGTGTCGGTCTGGGCTTTAACAATGAGCAGTTCTTC. This codes for CASSVGLGFNNEQFF.

Only one count was recorded for this clone. The V and J genes are TRBV6-6 and TRBJ2-1; TRBD2 matches 13 bases. The CDR3 length is 15 residues. V was clipped by 5 bases and J by 5 bases; unmatched bases: 3. Germline V gene sequence: CDR1 MNHNY, CDR2 SVGAGI (reference sequence). CDR3 in amino acids: CASSPGTSGNNEQFF. The CDR3 DNA is TGTGCCAGCAGTCCCGGGACTAGCGGGAACAATGAGCAGTTCTTC.

The gene calls are TRBV30 and TRBJ2-7, with 9 bases fitting TRBD1. The CDR3 loop spans 15 amino acids. With 3 bases clipped from V and 5 bases from J, the junction kept 11 bases outside the gene matches. Germline values: CDR1 GTSNPN, CDR2 SVGIG (reference sequence). This chain's CDR3 is CAWSEGQGGYDEQYF. The CDR3 coding sequence is TGTGCCTGGAGCGAGGGACAGGGAGGATACGACGAGCAGTACTTC.